The following is a T cell receptor beta chain sequence with its context. The germline gives CDR1 SGHTA, CDR2 FQGNSA. The CDR3 covers 14 residues. V dropped 7 bases and J dropped 4 bases, with 16 bases sitting between them. Corrective heart surgery yielded resections, and these provided the thymus tissue. This specimen comes from a study of human thymus T cells. Sequenced by immunoSEQ multiplex PCR; TCRdb stores in-frame clones only, minus some. The sample has some 130,000 clones; around 94% are singletons. The source material was thymus tissue. The chain is built from TRBV7-2 and TRBJ1-1; D call uncertain. The TCR originated in a boy younger than two with a congenital heart defect but otherwise immunologically healthy. DNA of the CDR3: TGTGCCAGCAACCTCCCCCGGGCCGGCACTGAAGCTTTCTTT. Residues: CASNLPRAGTEAFF.